The 26 T cell receptor beta chains below come from one sample, sequenced in a study of T cells in localized non-small cell lung cancer. Assay used: immunoSEQ multiplex PCR; TCRdb lists only in-frame clones, some missing. Among more than 30,000 clones listed, 88% were seen once. The sequences come from peripheral blood mononuclear cells, collected before any cancer treatment. These receptors all stem from a woman aged 40 to 75 with stage III lung adenocarcinoma.

This sequence joins TRBV6-6 and TRBJ2-7; D might be TRBD1 (5 bases). V dropped 6 bases and J dropped 7 bases, with 13 bases sitting between them. Germline V CDR1 and CDR2: MNHNY, SVGAGI (reference sequence). CDR3 size: 12 residues. The CDR3, as DNA: TGTGCCAGCAGCCCCAGGGTTTCGGAGCAGTACTTC. It is translated as CASSPRVSEQYF.

The V call is TRBV5-1, the J call TRBJ1-1, with D perhaps TRBD1 (5 bases). Trimming took off 4 bases at V and 7 bases at J, with 20 bases between the two ends. CDR1 is SGHRS and CDR2 is YFSETQ in the germline V gene. This CDR3 has 15 amino acids. The CDR3 protein is CASSLWTRGSGEAFF. For the CDR3, the DNA is TGCGCCAGCAGCCTCTGGACGAGGGGAAGCGGTGAAGCTTTCTTT.

This chain joins TRBV7-2 and TRBJ1-1; D not resolved. V was cut by 6 bases and J by 3 bases, with 8 bases left in between. Germline CDR1 SGHTA, CDR2 FQGNSA. CDR3 length: 12 amino acids. The CDR3: CASRETYTEAFF. CDR3 nucleotide sequence: TGTGCCAGCAGGGAGACTTACACTGAAGCTTTCTTT.

This clone turned up a few times. The V gene is TRBV11-2, the J gene TRBJ2-1; 10 bases are shared with TRBD2. The CDR3 has 18 residues. Unmatched junction bases numbered 12, after V lost 3 bases and J lost 4 bases. Germline CDR1 SGHAT, CDR2 FQNNGV. The CDR3 region has the DNA TGTGCCAGCAGCTTCGGGAGGAAGCGGGGGGGGGTTTACAATGAGCAGTTCTTC. It yields the protein CASSFGRKRGGVYNEQFF.

In DNA, the CDR3 is TGCGCCAGCAGCCAGGAAAGGGGGCGCTTAGCTTTCTTT. This encodes CASSQERGRLAFF. The rearrangement joins TRBV4-1 to TRBJ1-1; 7 nucleotides match TRBD1. This CDR3 spans 13 amino acids. V was pared by 3 bases and J by 10 bases, with 8 bases of the junction left unmatched. The germline gives CDR1 MGHRA, CDR2 YSYEKL.

The chain has TRBV9 and TRBJ1-2, with D perhaps matching TRBD1 (5 bases). Germline-derived CDR1 and CDR2 are SGDLS and YYNGEE. CDR3 size: 15 residues. The germline V and J ends were trimmed by 3 bases and 8 bases, with 20 bases remaining between them. CDR3 DNA: TGTGCCAGCAGCGCCTTTGGGGGTCTCCGGGACGGCTACACCTTC. Translation gives CASSAFGGLRDGYTF.

J is TRBJ2-5 and V is TRBV7-3, with TRBD1 as a possible D gene (5 bases). From germline, CDR1 is SGHTA and CDR2 FQGTGA. V lost 0 bases, J lost 6 bases, and 11 bases lay in between. The CDR3 loop spans 14 amino acids. Here the CDR3 reads CASSLTSPGKTQYF. CDR3 nucleotide sequence: TGTGCCAGCAGCTTAACGTCCCCAGGGAAGACCCAGTACTTC.

The chain's CDR3 is CASSQAQGNGYTF. The CDR3 nucleotides read TGTGCCAGCAGCCAAGCCCAAGGGAATGGCTACACCTTC. This chain joins TRBV14 and TRBJ1-2; no reliable D call. This CDR3 has 13 amino acids. Germline CDR1 reads SGHDN; CDR2 reads FVKESK. V was clipped by 1 base and J by 6 bases, with 9 bases between them.

The chain joins TRBV7-3 to TRBJ2-2, with TRBD2 matching over 7 bases. This CDR3 is 18 amino acids long. Per the germline V gene, CDR1 is SGHTA and CDR2 is FQGTGA. Trimming took 4 bases from V and 1 from J; bases not matched to a gene: 12. Here the CDR3 DNA reads TGTGCCAGCAGCTCAACGGGGAGGGTCGGCGGGAACACCGGGGAGCTGTTTTTT. This gives the protein CASSSTGRVGGNTGELFF.

This clone was seen just once. The chain is built from TRBV19 and TRBJ1-5; 8 bases fit TRBD1. CDR1 and CDR2 from the germline V gene are LNHDA and SQIVND (reference sequence). The V segment lost 11 bases and the J segment 5 bases; nucleotides outside the gene matches: 8. The CDR3 runs to 13 residues. CDR3 nucleotide sequence: TGTGCCGGTTCCGCGGACAGGGATCAGCCCCAGCATTTT. Translating gives CAGSADRDQPQHF.

V usage is TRBV6-5 and J usage is TRBJ1-2; the match to TRBD1 covers 7 bases. Germline V CDR1 and CDR2: MNHEY, SVGAGI. Trimming took 0 bases from V and 4 from J; bases not matched to a gene: 5. The CDR3 is made up of 15 amino acids. CDR3 sequence: CASSYSTGVGYGYTF. CDR3 in DNA: TGTGCCAGCAGTTACTCAACAGGGGTGGGCTATGGCTACACCTTC.

This chain uses TRBV7-3 with TRBJ2-3; a possible D gene is TRBD2 (6 bases). The CDR3 extends over 13 amino acids. V lost 5 bases to trimming and J lost 2 bases, with 8 bases between them. The germline V gene encodes CDR1 SGHTA and CDR2 FQGTGA. Here the CDR3 reads CASSPGDTDTQYF. In nucleotides, the CDR3 is TGTGCCAGCAGCCCGGGGGACACAGATACGCAGTATTTT.

The CDR3 protein is CASSPGFTGELFF. The CDR3, as DNA: TGTGCCAGCAGCCCAGGCTTCACCGGGGAGCTGTTTTTT. The chain joins TRBV9 to TRBJ2-2; D uncertain. Germline loops: CDR1 SGDLS, CDR2 YYNGEE. Trimming removed 4 bases at V and 4 bases at J, with 8 bases between. This CDR3 region has 13 residues.

The rearrangement uses TRBV7-2 and TRBJ1-1; possibly TRBD1 for D (5 bases). V was trimmed by 5 bases and J by 3 bases, leaving 10 bases between them. Per germline, CDR1 SGHTA and CDR2 FQGNSA. The CDR3 runs to 13 residues. CDR3: CASSQTGDTEAFF. DNA of the CDR3: TGTGCCAGCAGCCAAACAGGCGACACTGAAGCTTTCTTT.

The rearrangement uses TRBV7-8 and TRBJ1-6; D unresolved. The germline CDR1 and CDR2 sequences are SGHVS and FQNEAQ. The CDR3 is 15 residues long. Trimming took off 2 bases at V and 8 bases at J, with 13 bases between the two ends. As DNA, the CDR3 is TGTGCCAGCAGCTTAACCCTGGGGAGAGATTCACCCCTCCACTTT. It yields the protein CASSLTLGRDSPLHF.

The CDR3 coding sequence is TGTGCCTGGAGTTTAGGTTCGACAGGAGGAACTGAAGCTTTCTTT. Residues: CAWSLGSTGGTEAFF. The rearrangement links TRBV30 to TRBJ1-1; perhaps TRBD1 as D (6 bases). This CDR3 comprises 15 residues. Trimming shortened V by 2 bases and J by 5 bases, and 18 bases separated the two germline ends. Germline lookup yields CDR1 GTSNPN and CDR2 SVGIG (reference sequence).

V and J are TRBV7-9 and TRBJ2-7; possible D gene TRBD1, 5 bases. The CDR3 covers 12 residues. Trimming shortened V by 5 bases and J by 6 bases, and 11 bases separated the two germline ends. Germline CDR1 and CDR2: SEHNR and FQNEAQ (reference sequence). The CDR3 nucleotides read TGTGCCAGCAGCCTAGGTAGGGGCGAGCAGTACTTC. Translation gives CASSLGRGEQYF.

The chain combines TRBV5-4 with TRBJ2-3; D is unclear. Germline V gene lookup returns CDR1 SGHNT and CDR2 YYREEE (reference sequence). CDR3 length equals 14 residues. The V and J ends lost 0 bases and 2 bases respectively, with 7 bases between them. CDR3 amino acids: CASSLAYSTDTQYF. The CDR3 DNA is TGTGCCAGCAGCTTGGCATACTCCACAGATACGCAGTATTTT.

The chain is built from TRBV27 and TRBJ2-7; 9 bases are a match to TRBD1. Germline values: CDR1 MNHEY, CDR2 SMNVEV (reference sequence). The CDR3 is 16 residues long. V was pared by 6 bases and J by 1 base, with 10 bases of the junction left unmatched. This CDR3 is CASRLPGTGRSYEQYF. In DNA, the CDR3 is TGTGCCAGCAGGCTTCCGGGGACAGGGCGATCCTACGAGCAGTACTTC.

The chain recombines TRBV6-5 with TRBJ1-6, with TRBD1 matching 8 bases. Germline V gives CDR1 MNHEY, CDR2 SVGAGI. J gave up 8 bases and V 6 bases, and 6 bases lay outside the gene matches. The CDR3 spans 14 residues. CDR3 sequence reads: CASRLQGGDSPLHF. For the CDR3, the DNA is TGTGCCAGCAGGTTACAGGGGGGGGATTCACCCCTCCACTTT.

The chain is built from TRBV18 and TRBJ2-2, with D tentatively TRBD1 (6 bases). The CDR3 length is 15 residues. Germline V gene sequence: CDR1 KGHSH, CDR2 LQKENI. The germline V and J ends were trimmed by 5 bases and 4 bases, with 14 bases remaining between them. The CDR3 DNA is TGTGCCAGCTCAGCTACAGGGCTCGGCACCGGGGAGCTGTTTTTT. This gives the protein CASSATGLGTGELFF.

The chain recombines TRBV6-5 with TRBJ1-2, with TRBD1 as a possible D gene (5 bases). CDR3 length: 16 amino acids. The germline gives CDR1 MNHEY, CDR2 SVGAGI. V lost 0 bases and J 4 bases, leaving 15 bases between the germline ends. CDR3 region: CASSYSIRGYSYGYTF. The CDR3 coding sequence is TGTGCCAGCAGTTACTCGATCCGGGGGTATAGCTATGGCTACACCTTC.

The chain couples TRBV29-1 to TRBJ2-2; D is unresolved. This CDR3 is 14 amino acids long. The V end lost 4 bases, the J end lost 2 bases, and 11 bases lay between the germline ends. Germline values: CDR1 SQVTM, CDR2 ANQGSEA. The CDR3 nucleotides read TGCAGCGTTGGAATCCAGAGTAACACCGGGGAGCTGTTTTTT. Translation: CSVGIQSNTGELFF.

V gene TRBV10-2 combines with J gene TRBJ1-1, with D unclear. In germline, CDR1 is WSHSY, CDR2 SAAADI. CDR3 size: 13 residues. The V end lost 4 bases, the J end lost 5 bases, and 11 bases lay between the germline ends. In nucleotides, the CDR3 is TGCGCCAGCAGTGCGCAGGTCTGGACTGAAGCTTTCTTT. Translating it yields CASSAQVWTEAFF.

The V call is TRBV6-6, the J call TRBJ1-1; D not resolved. This CDR3 comprises 13 residues. CDR1 is MNHNY, CDR2 SVGAGI, per germline (reference sequence). V lost 2 bases and J 8 bases, leaving 12 bases between the germline ends. The CDR3 here is CASSYAQTQEAFF. The CDR3 region has the DNA TGTGCCAGCAGTTACGCCCAGACTCAGGAAGCTTTCTTT.

V usage is TRBV5-1 and J usage is TRBJ2-5; D is perhaps TRBD2 (5 bases). Germline V gene lookup returns CDR1 SGHRS and CDR2 YFSETQ. CDR3 size: 16 residues. V was cut by 0 bases and J by 5 bases, with 17 bases left in between. CDR3 region: CASSLGSVAGRETQYF. The CDR3 nucleotides are TGCGCCAGCAGCTTGGGGAGTGTGGCGGGCCGGGAGACCCAGTACTTC.